These 21 T cell receptor beta chains were sequenced from one sample in a study of long-term antiretroviral therapy in people with HIV. Version v3.0 of the immunoSEQ assay was performed at survey level. Sequencing was performed with immunoSEQ multiplex PCR; in TCRdb, only in-frame clones are kept and a portion is missing. The sample has around 31,000 clones; approximately 83% are singletons. This material consisted of unsorted PBMCs, taken 0.8 years before starting antiretroviral therapy. The source of these receptors is a man younger than 35 with HIV.

V usage is TRBV30 and J usage is TRBJ1-5; possibly TRBD1 for D (6 bases). V lost 2 bases, J lost 4 bases, and 15 bases lay in between. In germline, CDR1 is GTSNPN, CDR2 SVGIG (reference sequence). The CDR3 sequence is 15 residues long. CDR3 loop: CAWSYTGSGNQPQHF. CDR3 DNA: TGTGCCTGGAGTTACACAGGGAGTGGAAATCAGCCCCAGCATTTT.

The CDR3 reads CASSLGGQTIGYTF. The CDR3, as DNA: TGTGCCAGCAGCTTGGGGGGACAAACGATTGGCTACACCTTC. V and J are TRBV11-1 and TRBJ1-2, with D possibly being TRBD1 (6 bases). The V end was cut by 3 bases, the J end by 7 bases, with 15 bases between. This CDR3 region has 14 residues. CDR1 and CDR2 (germline): SGHAT, FQDESV (reference sequence).

The chain is built from TRBV6-1 and TRBJ2-1; TRBD2 matches at 10 bases. Germline V gene data show CDR1 as MNHNS and CDR2 as SASEGT. V shed 4 bases and J 9 bases; nucleotides not matched to a gene: 6. The CDR3 has 14 residues. Here the CDR3 DNA reads TGTGCCAGCAGTGCTTCGACTAGCGGGTCTGAGCAGTTCTTC. This codes for CASSASTSGSEQFF.

The J gene is TRBJ2-3, the V gene TRBV7-2; D not resolved. The CDR3 contains 14 residues. Deletions cut 3 bases from V and 1 base from J, with 8 bases between. CDR1 SGHTA and CDR2 FQGNSA come from the germline V gene. In DNA, the CDR3 is TGTGCCAGCAGCTTCCTTACCGGCACAGATACGCAGTATTTT. This codes for CASSFLTGTDTQYF. The entire variable domain, with the rest obtained from reference TRBV7-2 and TRBJ2-3, is as follows: GAGVSQSPSNKVTEKGKDVELRCDPISGHTALYWYRQSLGQGLEFLIYFQGNSAPDKSGLPSDRFSAERTGGSVSTLTIQRTQQEDSAVYLCASSFLTGTDTQYFGPGTRLTVL.

This clone was seen only a few times. V usage is TRBV7-2 and J usage is TRBJ2-7; D is possibly TRBD1 or TRBD2 (6 bases each). CDR3 length equals 15 residues. CDR1 is SGHTA and CDR2 is FQGNSA in the germline V gene. V was trimmed by 5 bases and J by 7 bases, leaving 21 bases between them. For the CDR3, the DNA is TGTGCCAGCAGCACACAGGGAGAGGAGGGTAGGGAGCAGTACTTC. This translates into CASSTQGEEGREQYF.

The chain combines TRBV6-1 with TRBJ1-4; D is perhaps TRBD1 (5 bases). CDR1 and CDR2 from the germline V gene are MNHNS and SASEGT. V lost 7 bases to trimming and J lost 0 bases, with 9 bases between them. There are 14 residues in the CDR3. The CDR3: CASTPTATNEKLFF. As DNA, the CDR3 is TGTGCCAGCACCCCGACAGCAACTAATGAAAAACTGTTTTTT.

The chain couples TRBV2 to TRBJ2-1, with D possibly matching TRBD1 (5 bases). The ends were cut back, 8 bases at V and 6 bases at J, with 26 bases in the middle. Germline CDR1 reads SNHLY; CDR2 reads FYNNEI. CDR3 length equals 17 residues. CDR3 coding DNA: TGTGCCAGCGGCCGTTTTGCAGGGCTGGCTACCAGCAATGAGCAGTTCTTC. Protein product: CASGRFAGLATSNEQFF.

The chain has TRBV7-9 and TRBJ1-4, with a tentative D call TRBD1 (5 bases). The CDR3 runs to 13 residues. V was cut by 4 bases and J by 8 bases, with 11 bases left in between. Germline loops: CDR1 SEHNR, CDR2 FQNEAQ (reference sequence). The CDR3: CASSSRRGEKLFF. In DNA, the CDR3 is TGTGCCAGCAGCTCCCGGCGGGGGGAAAAACTGTTTTTT.

This clone showed up just once. The chain uses TRBV4-1 and TRBJ1-1; D gene ambiguous. Germline-derived CDR1 and CDR2 are MGHRA and YSYEKL. V lost 2 bases and J lost 5, with 15 bases in between. The CDR3 has 15 residues. The CDR3 loop is CASSQPREKRTEAFF. The CDR3 nucleotides are TGCGCCAGCAGCCAACCGAGGGAAAAAAGGACTGAAGCTTTCTTT.

The V and J genes are TRBV9 and TRBJ2-2; TRBD2 might be the D (5 bases). The ends were cut back, 1 base at V and 3 bases at J, with 7 bases in the middle. Germline V gene data show CDR1 as SGDLS and CDR2 as YYNGEE. The CDR3 has 14 residues. CDR3 in amino acids: CASSVLADTGELFF. The DNA of the CDR3 is TGTGCCAGCAGCGTACTAGCAGACACCGGGGAGCTGTTTTTT.

This rearrangement joins TRBV6-1 to TRBJ2-3; D call uncertain. The CDR3 covers 15 residues. The ends were cut back, 2 bases at V and 1 base at J, with 10 bases in the middle. In germline, CDR1 is MNHNS, CDR2 SASEGT. The CDR3 spells CASSESNGRTDTQYF. For the CDR3, the DNA is TGTGCCAGCAGTGAAAGTAATGGCCGCACAGATACGCAGTATTTT.

J is TRBJ2-7 and V is TRBV9; 10 nucleotides agree with TRBD2. The CDR3 is made up of 15 amino acids. CDR1 and CDR2 from the germline V gene are SGDLS and YYNGEE. Trimming cost V 3 bases and J 2 bases; bases outside gene matches: 5. CDR3 DNA: TGTGCCAGCAGCGAACTAGCGGGGCCAACCTACGAGCAGTACTTC. This encodes CASSELAGPTYEQYF.

The chain links TRBV4-3 to TRBJ2-7, with TRBD1 matching over 9 bases. Trimming took 0 bases from V and 3 from J; bases not matched to a gene: 3. CDR1 is LGHNA and CDR2 is YSLEER in the germline V gene. The CDR3 is 15 residues long. CDR3 in DNA: TGCGCCAGCAGCCAAGAGTCGGGACAGGGCTACGAGCAGTACTTC. Encoded protein: CASSQESGQGYEQYF.

The rearrangement uses TRBV18 and TRBJ1-4; weak D call: TRBD1 (5 bases). Germline CDR1 reads KGHSH; CDR2 reads LQKENI. The V gene lost 1 base and the J gene lost 3 bases, with 9 bases spanning the gap. The CDR3 has 15 amino acids. DNA of the CDR3: TGTGCCAGCTCACCACAAGGGACGCCTAATGAAAAACTGTTTTTT. It is translated as CASSPQGTPNEKLFF.

The V call is TRBV4-2, the J call TRBJ1-1; no clear D gene. Trimming stripped 0 bases from V and 1 base from J, with 9 bases between. The CDR3 is made up of 15 amino acids. Germline loops: CDR1 LGHNA, CDR2 YNFKEQ. CDR3 protein: CASSQEVQSNTEAFF. For the CDR3, the DNA is TGTGCCAGCAGCCAAGAAGTACAGTCGAACACTGAAGCTTTCTTT.

This rearrangement joins TRBV11-1 to TRBJ1-2; D gene unclear. CDR1 is SGHAT and CDR2 is FQDESV in the germline V gene (reference sequence). Trimming cost V 1 base and J 7 bases, with 13 bases left between them. This CDR3 region has 14 residues. The chain's CDR3 is CASSLGETGLGYTF. CDR3 nucleotide sequence: TGTGCCAGCAGCTTAGGAGAGACGGGTCTTGGCTACACCTTC.

The table lists this clone with a few counts. CDR3 DNA sequence: TGCGCCAGCAGTGAGAAGGGTTGGGGCTACACCTTC. Protein: CASSEKGWGYTF. J is TRBJ1-2 and V is TRBV10-1; D ambiguous. This CDR3 contains 12 residues. V was shortened by 2 bases and J by 8 bases, with 9 bases between the two germline ends. Germline CDR1 WNHNN, CDR2 SYGVQD (reference sequence).

This clone turned up a few times. The gene calls are TRBV15 and TRBJ1-5; a possible D gene is TRBD1 (6 bases). The CDR3 is 13 residues long. The germline V and J ends were trimmed by 3 bases and 6 bases, with 9 bases remaining between them. From germline, CDR1 is LNHNV and CDR2 YYDKDF (reference sequence). CDR3 loop: CATSSRTAQPQHF. The CDR3 DNA sequence: TGTGCCACCAGCAGTAGGACAGCTCAGCCCCAGCATTTT.

The chain employs TRBV2 and TRBJ2-7; TRBD2 matches at 16 bases. The CDR3 is 15 amino acids. The germline V gene has CDR1 SNHLY and CDR2 FYNNEI. J lost 4 bases, V lost 6 bases, and 3 bases had no gene match. The CDR3 is CASSGTSGRGYEQYF. In nucleotides, the CDR3 is TGTGCCAGCAGCGGGACTAGCGGGAGGGGATACGAGCAGTACTTC.

V and J are TRBV30 and TRBJ2-7; D ambiguous. In germline, CDR1 is GTSNPN, CDR2 SVGIG (reference sequence). The CDR3 has 11 residues. Trimming shortened V by 3 bases and J by 2 bases, and 5 bases separated the two germline ends. The CDR3 region has the DNA TGTGCCTGGAGCTCGGCCTACGAGCAGTACTTC. Translated, it gives CAWSSAYEQYF. The full variable domain, with the rest looked up from reference TRBV30 and TRBJ2-7, is SQTIHQWPATLVQPVGSPLSLECTVEGTSNPNLYWYRQAAGRGLQLLFYSVGIGQISSEVPQNLSASRPQDRQFILSSKKLLLSDSGFYLCAWSSAYEQYFGPGTRLTVT.

CDR3 nucleotides: TGCGCCAGCAGCTTCTTACAGGGGAACGGCTATGGCTACACCTTC. Translated: CASSFLQGNGYGYTF. The gene calls are TRBV5-1 and TRBJ1-2; 7 bases fit TRBD1. Losses at the gene ends were 2 bases for V and 4 bases for J; bases not matched to a gene: 8. This CDR3 region has 15 residues. Germline assignment: CDR1 SGHRS and CDR2 YFSETQ.